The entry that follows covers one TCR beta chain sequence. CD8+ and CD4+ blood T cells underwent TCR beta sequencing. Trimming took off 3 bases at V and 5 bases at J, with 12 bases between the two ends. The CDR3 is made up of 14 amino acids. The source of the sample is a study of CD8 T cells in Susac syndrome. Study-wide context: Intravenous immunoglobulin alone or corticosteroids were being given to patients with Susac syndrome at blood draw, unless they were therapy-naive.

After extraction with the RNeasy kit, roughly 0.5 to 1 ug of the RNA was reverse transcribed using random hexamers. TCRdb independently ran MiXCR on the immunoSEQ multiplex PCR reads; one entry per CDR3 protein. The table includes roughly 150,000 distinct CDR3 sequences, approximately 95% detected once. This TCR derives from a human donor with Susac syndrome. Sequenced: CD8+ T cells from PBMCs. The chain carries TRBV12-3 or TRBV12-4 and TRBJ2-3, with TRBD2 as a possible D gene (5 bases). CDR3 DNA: TGTGCCAGCAGTTTCGGGAAGGATGGAGATACGCAGTATTTT. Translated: CASSFGKDGDTQYF.